This T cell receptor (beta chain) was sequenced for a study of cytomegalovirus exposure and HLA in healthy donors. Unmatched junction bases numbered 2, after V lost 5 bases and J lost 2 bases. CDR1 is SGHRS, CDR2 YFSETQ, per germline. The CDR3 loop spans 14 amino acids. Findings and limits, study-wide: Accounts indicate the classifier identified cytomegalovirus status with strong specificity and sensitivity. TCR beta V- and J-gene trimming, according to a later analysis, was linked to a missense DCLRE1C variant.

PCR involved 60 Vbeta and 13 Jbeta primers. The assay was immunoSEQ multiplex PCR, and TCRdb's table has in-frame clones only and misses some. Here the sample spans more than 150,000 clones, about 85% being singletons. As concerns this clone: Its specificity is not known.

The receptor was isolated from a girl between 5 and 17 years old in good health and CMV-seropositive. Specimen: PBMCs. The chain uses TRBV5-1 and TRBJ2-7; TRBD2 matches at 12 bases. The CDR3 DNA sequence: TGCGCCAGCAGGACTAGCGGGAGTACCTACGAGCAGTACTTC. Protein: CASRTSGSTYEQYF.